This T cell receptor beta chain was sequenced during a study of OX40 agonist ivuxolimab in advanced cancers. Study as a whole: Dose-escalation patients had hepatocellular carcinoma, melanoma, renal cell or head and neck cancer.

In regard to this clone: Its antigen remains unidentified.

Study results and caveats: Compared with CD4+, CD8+ T cells on average had more expanded clones. Expanded peripheral T-cell antigen specificity went undetermined.

CDR3 length: 14 residues. Produced via immunoSEQ multiplex PCR; TCRdb's table is partial and in-frame only. Of 35,000 to 40,000 clones detected, around four fifths appear once; the ten largest clones hold roughly a fifth. Sequenced material: CD4+ or CD8+ T cells sorted from blood, taken in a trial of the OX40 agonist ivuxolimab. This sequence originates from an adult with an advanced solid tumor such as melanoma, head and neck, liver or kidney cancer. J is TRBJ2-1 and V is TRBV21-1; TRBD2 is the table's D call, not checked against the DNA. TRBV21-1 constitutes a pseudogene. This CDR3 reads CASSPLPLGNEQFF. The DNA for the CDR3 is TGTGCCAGCAGCCCGCTCCCTCTAGGCAATGAGCAGTTCTTC.